This T cell receptor (beta chain) emerged from a study of shared clonotypes between healthy human individuals. Study-wide context: The composition of the donors was a couple of women and a few men aged 18 to 49.

There are 15 residues in the CDR3. The germline gives CDR1 SGHTA, CDR2 FQGTGA. V lost 2 bases to trimming and J lost 2 bases, with 10 bases between them. Assay execution took place at the deep level. The authors split each subset's genomic DNA evenly across several immunoSEQ plates. Original data processing: ImmunoSEQ junction-only sequences lacked quality scores, so their filtering differed. The assay was immunoSEQ multiplex PCR, and TCRdb's table has in-frame clones only and misses some. V and J calls and clone size are those listed in that table; D and trimming were worked out from the DNA. Of about 2,500,000 clones in the sample, roughly nine tenths are singletons; the top ten hold 0.11% to 0.15%.

The genes are TRBV7-3 and TRBJ1-3, with D perhaps TRBD1 (5 bases). Material: naive CD4+ T cells sorted from blood. Subset noted: CD45RA+ positively selected. This clonotype originated in a man aged 18-30 years in good health. The DNA of the CDR3 is TGTGCCAGCAGCTTACAGGGAGGCGCTGGAAACACCATATATTTT. It specifies CASSLQGGAGNTIYF.